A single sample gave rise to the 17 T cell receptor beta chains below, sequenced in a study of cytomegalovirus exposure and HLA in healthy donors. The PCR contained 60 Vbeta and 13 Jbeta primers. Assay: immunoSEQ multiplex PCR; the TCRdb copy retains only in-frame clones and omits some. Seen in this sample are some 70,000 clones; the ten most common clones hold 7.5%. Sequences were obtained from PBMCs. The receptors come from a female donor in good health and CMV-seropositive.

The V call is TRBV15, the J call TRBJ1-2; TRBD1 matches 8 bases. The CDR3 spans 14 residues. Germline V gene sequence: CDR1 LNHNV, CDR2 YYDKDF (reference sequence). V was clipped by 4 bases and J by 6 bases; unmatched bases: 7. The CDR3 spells CATSTRDRGNGYTF. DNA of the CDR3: TGTGCCACCAGCACCAGAGACAGGGGAAATGGCTACACCTTC.

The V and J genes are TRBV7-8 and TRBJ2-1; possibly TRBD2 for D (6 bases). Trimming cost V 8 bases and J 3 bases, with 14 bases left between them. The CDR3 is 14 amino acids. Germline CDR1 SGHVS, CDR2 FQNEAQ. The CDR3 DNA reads TGTGCCAGCGCCTCAGGGACTGTCTACAATGAGCAGTTCTTC. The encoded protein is CASASGTVYNEQFF. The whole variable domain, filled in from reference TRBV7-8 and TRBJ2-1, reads GAGVSQSPRYKVAKRGQDVALRCDPISGHVSLFWYQQALGQGPEFLTYFQNEAQLDKSGLPSDRFFAERPEGSVSTLKIQRTQQEDSAVYLCASASGTVYNEQFFGPGTRLTVL.

CDR3 amino acids: CASRATGANTEAFF. The CDR3 region has the DNA TGTGCCAGCAGGGCGACAGGTGCGAACACTGAAGCTTTCTTT. This chain joins TRBV25-1 and TRBJ1-1; weak D call: TRBD1 (6 bases). The V gene lost 6 bases and the J gene lost 1 base, with 12 bases spanning the gap. Germline V gene lookup returns CDR1 MGHDK and CDR2 SYGVNS. CDR3 size: 14 residues.

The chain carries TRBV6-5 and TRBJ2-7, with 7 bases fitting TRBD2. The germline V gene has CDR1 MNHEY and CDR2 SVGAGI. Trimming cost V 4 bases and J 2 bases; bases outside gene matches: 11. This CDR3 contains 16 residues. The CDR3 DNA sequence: TGTGCCAGCAGTTTGACCGTGGCTAGCGGAACCTACGAGCAGTACTTC. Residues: CASSLTVASGTYEQYF.

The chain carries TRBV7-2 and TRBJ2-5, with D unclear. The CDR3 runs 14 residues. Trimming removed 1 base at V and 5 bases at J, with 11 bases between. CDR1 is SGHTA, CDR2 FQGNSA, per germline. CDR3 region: CASSLGSVMETQYF. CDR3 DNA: TGTGCCAGCAGCTTAGGTTCGGTCATGGAGACCCAGTACTTC.

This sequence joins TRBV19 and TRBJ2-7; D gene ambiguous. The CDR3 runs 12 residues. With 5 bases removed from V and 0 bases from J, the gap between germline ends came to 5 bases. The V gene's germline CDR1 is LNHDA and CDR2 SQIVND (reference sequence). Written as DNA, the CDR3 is TGTGCCAGTAGTCTATCCTCCTACGAGCAGTACTTC. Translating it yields CASSLSSYEQYF.

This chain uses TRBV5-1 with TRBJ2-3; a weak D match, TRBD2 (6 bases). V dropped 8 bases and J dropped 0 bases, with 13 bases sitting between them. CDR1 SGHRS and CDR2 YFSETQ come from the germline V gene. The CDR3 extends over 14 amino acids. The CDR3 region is CASYPGDSTDTQYF. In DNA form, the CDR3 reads TGCGCCAGTTACCCGGGAGACAGCACAGATACGCAGTATTTT.

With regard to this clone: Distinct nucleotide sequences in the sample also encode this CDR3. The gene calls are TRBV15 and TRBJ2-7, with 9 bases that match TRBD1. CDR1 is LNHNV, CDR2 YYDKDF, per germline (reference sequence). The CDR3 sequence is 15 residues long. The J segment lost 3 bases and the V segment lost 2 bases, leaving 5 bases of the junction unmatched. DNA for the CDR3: TGTGCCACCAGCAGACCCGGGACAGGGATCTACGAGCAGTACTTC. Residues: CATSRPGTGIYEQYF.

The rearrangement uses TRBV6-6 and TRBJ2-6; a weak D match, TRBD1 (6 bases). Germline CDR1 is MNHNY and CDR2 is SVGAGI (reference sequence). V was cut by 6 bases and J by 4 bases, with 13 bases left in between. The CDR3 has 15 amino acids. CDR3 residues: CASSPGVTGANVLTF. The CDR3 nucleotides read TGTGCCAGCAGCCCAGGGGTAACCGGGGCCAACGTCCTGACTTTC.

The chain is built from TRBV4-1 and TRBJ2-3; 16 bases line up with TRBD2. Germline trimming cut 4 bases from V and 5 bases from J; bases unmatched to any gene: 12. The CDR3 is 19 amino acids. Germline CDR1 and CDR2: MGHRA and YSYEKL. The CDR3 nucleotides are TGCGCCAGCAGCCCCCCGGGACTAGCGGGAGGGCAAGGATTAGATACGCAGTATTTT. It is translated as CASSPPGLAGGQGLDTQYF.

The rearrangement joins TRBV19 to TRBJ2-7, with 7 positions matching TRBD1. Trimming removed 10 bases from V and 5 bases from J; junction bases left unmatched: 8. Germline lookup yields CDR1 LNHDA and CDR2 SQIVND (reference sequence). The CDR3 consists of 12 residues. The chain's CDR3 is CATSTGLHEQYF. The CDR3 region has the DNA TGTGCCACATCGACAGGGCTTCACGAGCAGTACTTC.

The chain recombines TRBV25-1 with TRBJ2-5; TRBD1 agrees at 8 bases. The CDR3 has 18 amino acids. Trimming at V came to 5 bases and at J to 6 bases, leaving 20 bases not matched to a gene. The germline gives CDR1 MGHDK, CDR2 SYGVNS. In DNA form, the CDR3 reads TGTGCCAGCAGTCGAATAGATGCAGAGACAGGGGCCCCCCAGACCCAGTACTTC. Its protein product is CASSRIDAETGAPQTQYF.

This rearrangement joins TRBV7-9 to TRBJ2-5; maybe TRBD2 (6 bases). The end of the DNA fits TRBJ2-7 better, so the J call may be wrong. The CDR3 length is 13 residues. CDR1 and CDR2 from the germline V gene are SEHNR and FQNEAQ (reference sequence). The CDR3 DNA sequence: TGTGCCAGCAGCTTGGGGACTTTATACGAGCAGTACTTC. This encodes CASSLGTLYEQYF.

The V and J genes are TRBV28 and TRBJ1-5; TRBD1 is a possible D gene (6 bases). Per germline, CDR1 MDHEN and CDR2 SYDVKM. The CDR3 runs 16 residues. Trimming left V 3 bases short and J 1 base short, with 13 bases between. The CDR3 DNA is TGTGCCAGCAGTTTTGTAGGGGGTTCGAGCAATCAGCCCCAGCATTTT. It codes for CASSFVGGSSNQPQHF.

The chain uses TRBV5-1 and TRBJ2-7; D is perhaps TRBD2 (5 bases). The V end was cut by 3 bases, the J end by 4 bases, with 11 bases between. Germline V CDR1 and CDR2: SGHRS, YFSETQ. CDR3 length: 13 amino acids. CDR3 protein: CASSSNRGYEQYF. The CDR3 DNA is TGCGCCAGCAGCTCGAACAGAGGGTACGAGCAGTACTTC.

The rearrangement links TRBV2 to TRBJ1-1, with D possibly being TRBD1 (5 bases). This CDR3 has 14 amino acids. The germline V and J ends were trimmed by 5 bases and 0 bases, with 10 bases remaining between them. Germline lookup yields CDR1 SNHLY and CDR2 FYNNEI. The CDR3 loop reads CASSPRGVNTEAFF. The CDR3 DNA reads TGTGCCAGCAGTCCAAGGGGTGTGAACACTGAAGCTTTCTTT. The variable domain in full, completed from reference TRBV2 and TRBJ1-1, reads EPEVTQTPSHQVTQMGQEVILRCVPISNHLYFYWYRQILGQKVEFLVSFYNNEISEKSEIFDDQFSVERPDGSNFTLKIRSTKLEDSAMYFCASSPRGVNTEAFFGQGTRLTVV.

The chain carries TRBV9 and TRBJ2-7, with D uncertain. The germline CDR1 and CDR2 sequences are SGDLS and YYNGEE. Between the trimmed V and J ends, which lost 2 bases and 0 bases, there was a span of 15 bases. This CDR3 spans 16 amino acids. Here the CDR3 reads CASSVGVSVSSYEQYF. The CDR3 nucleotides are TGTGCCAGCAGCGTTGGAGTTAGTGTTAGCTCCTACGAGCAGTACTTC.